The 22 T cell receptor beta chains below come from one sample, sequenced in a study of CD8 T cells in Susac syndrome. RNA amounts of roughly 0.45 to 1 ug underwent reverse transcription with random hexamers. TCRdb re-called the immunoSEQ multiplex PCR reads through MiXCR, storing one row per CDR3 protein. The profile shows tens of thousands of distinct CDR3 sequences, about 92% of them singletons. The sample was CD4+ T cells from PBMCs. The source of these receptors is a human donor with Susac syndrome.

V usage is TRBV25-1 and J usage is TRBJ1-2; 8 bases fit TRBD1. V was pared by 4 bases and J by 5 bases, with 9 bases of the junction left unmatched. This CDR3 is 15 amino acids long. Germline-derived CDR1 and CDR2 are MGHDK and SYGVNS. In DNA form, the CDR3 reads TGTGCCAGCAGTGTATCCGGACAGGGTAGATATGGCTACACCTTC. As protein: CASSVSGQGRYGYTF.

The chain combines TRBV7-2 with TRBJ1-5; no definite D call. V lost 4 bases, J lost 2 bases, and 12 bases lay in between. This CDR3 has 15 amino acids. Germline loops: CDR1 SGHTA, CDR2 FQGNSA. CDR3 sequence: CASSSEDGRNQPQHF. The CDR3 DNA sequence: TGTGCCAGCAGCTCCGAAGATGGACGCAATCAGCCCCAGCATTTT. Full variable domain (outside the CDR3, taken from reference TRBV7-2 and TRBJ1-5): GAGVSQSPSNKVTEKGKDVELRCDPISGHTALYWYRQSLGQGLEFLIYFQGNSAPDKSGLPSDRFSAERTGGSVSTLTIQRTQQEDSAVYLCASSSEDGRNQPQHFGDGTRLSIL.

The rearrangement uses TRBV20-1 and TRBJ2-5; either TRBD1 or TRBD2 may fit D (7 bases each). Trimming pared 4 bases from V and 4 bases from J, leaving 10 bases between. CDR1 is DFQATT and CDR2 is SNEGSKA in the germline V gene (reference sequence). CDR3 length: 12 amino acids. CDR3 sequence: CSATGGVETQYF. The CDR3 DNA is TGCAGTGCTACAGGGGGGGTAGAGACCCAGTACTTC.

This chain links TRBV2 with TRBJ1-5, with TRBD1 identical over 7 bases. V was clipped by 4 bases and J by 0 bases; unmatched bases: 6. The CDR3 runs to 16 residues. Looked up from germline, CDR1 is SNHLY and CDR2 is FYNNEI. CDR3 in DNA: TGTGCCAGCAGTGGGGGACAGCCGCATAGCAATCAGCCCCAGCATTTT. It codes for CASSGGQPHSNQPQHF.

This chain uses TRBV9 with TRBJ2-4; no clear D. V dropped 0 bases and J dropped 2 bases, with 3 bases sitting between them. Germline-derived CDR1 and CDR2 are SGDLS and YYNGEE. CDR3 length: 13 residues. CDR3 sequence reads: CASSVGTKNIQYF. In DNA form, the CDR3 reads TGTGCCAGCAGCGTAGGGACCAAAAACATTCAGTACTTC.

V and J are TRBV14 and TRBJ1-1; D not resolved. This CDR3 is built from 15 residues. V lost 0 bases to trimming and J lost 0 bases, with 8 bases between them. Germline CDR1 is SGHDN and CDR2 is FVKESK. CDR3: CASSQEIHMNTEAFF. The CDR3 DNA is TGTGCCAGCAGCCAAGAAATCCACATGAACACTGAAGCTTTCTTT.

To note about this clonotype: Relative to the germline gene, one junction end is altered; a read error may explain this. The chain links TRBV7-9 to TRBJ2-5, with 7 bases that match TRBD1. The CDR3 consists of 15 residues. CDR1 is SEHNR and CDR2 is FQNEAQ in the germline V gene (reference sequence). The DNA for the CDR3 is TGTGCCAGCAGCCCTTACAGGGGAAGGTCGGAGATCCAGTACTTC. Amino acid sequence: CASSPYRGRSEIQYF.

J is TRBJ2-7 and V is TRBV20-1; D is ambiguous. The V and J ends lost 4 bases and 2 bases respectively, with 12 bases between them. Germline V gives CDR1 DFQATT, CDR2 SNEGSKA (reference sequence). CDR3 length: 13 residues. The CDR3 DNA is TGCAGTGCTACCGACGGAAGAACCTACGAGCAGTACTTC. It yields the protein CSATDGRTYEQYF.

The chain couples TRBV12-3 or TRBV12-4 to TRBJ2-1; the match to TRBD2 covers 10 bases. This CDR3 region has 17 residues. The J segment lost 4 bases and the V segment lost 2 bases, leaving 8 bases of the junction unmatched. This chain's CDR3 is CASSLPTGTSVYNEQFF. CDR3 DNA: TGTGCCAGCAGTTTACCAACCGGGACTAGCGTGTACAATGAGCAGTTCTTC.

The DNA of the CDR3 is TGTGCCAGCAGTTTGCAGGGGGCTGGGACTGAAGCTTTCTTT. Amino acids: CASSLQGAGTEAFF. The chain combines TRBV12-3 or TRBV12-4 with TRBJ1-1; TRBD1 agrees at 8 bases. V gave up 3 bases and J gave up 5 bases; unmatched junction bases: 5. The CDR3 is 14 residues long.

The chain uses TRBV30 and TRBJ2-3; no reliable D call. Germline V gene data show CDR1 as GTSNPN and CDR2 as SVGIG (reference sequence). The length of the CDR3 is 14 residues. The V gene lost 0 bases and the J gene lost 1 base, with 8 bases spanning the gap. In DNA form, the CDR3 reads TGTGCCTGGAGTGTTTATGTGCGCACAGATACGCAGTATTTT. It yields the protein CAWSVYVRTDTQYF. Complete variable domain (other parts from reference TRBV30 and TRBJ2-3): SQTIHQWPATLVQPVGSPLSLECTVEGTSNPNLYWYRQAAGRGLQLLFYSVGIGQISSEVPQNLSASRPQDRQFILSSKKLLLSDSGFYLCAWSVYVRTDTQYFGPGTRLTVL.

The chain combines TRBV1 with TRBJ2-7; the tabulated D call, TRBD1, remains unverified against the DNA. TRBV1 is tagged as a pseudogene. The CDR3 consists of 15 residues. In DNA, the CDR3 is TGCACCAGCAGCCAAGATCTGGGGGGGGACGACGAGCAGTACTTC. Its protein is CTSSQDLGGDDEQYF.

The chain couples TRBV7-9 to TRBJ1-1; D gene unclear. CDR3 length: 16 amino acids. Trimming cost V 8 bases and J 5 bases, with 24 bases left between them. In germline, CDR1 is SEHNR, CDR2 FQNEAQ (reference sequence). CDR3 amino acids: CASRLLSIANVTEAFF. CDR3 nucleotide sequence: TGTGCCAGCCGACTACTCAGTATAGCGAACGTGACTGAAGCTTTCTTT.

The V and J genes are TRBV5-1 and TRBJ2-3; TRBD2 might be the D (5 bases). In germline, CDR1 is SGHRS, CDR2 YFSETQ. The CDR3 totals 17 residues. V was pared by 0 bases and J by 2 bases, with 16 bases between. CDR3 protein: CASSLGGWSGTTDTQYF. As DNA, the CDR3 is TGCGCCAGCAGCTTGGGAGGGTGGAGCGGTACCACAGATACGCAGTATTTT.

The chain carries TRBV12-5 and TRBJ1-5; D call uncertain. Trimming took off 4 bases at V and 0 bases at J, with 10 bases between the two ends. CDR3 length equals 15 residues. The germline gives CDR1 LGHNT, CDR2 FRNRAP. CDR3 in amino acids: CASGSVAVSNQPQHF. CDR3 DNA: TGTGCTAGTGGTTCAGTTGCAGTTAGCAATCAGCCCCAGCATTTT.

The chain joins TRBV27 to TRBJ2-4, with D tentatively TRBD1 (6 bases). V lost 1 base and J lost 8, with 15 bases in between. The length of the CDR3 is 15 residues. The germline V gene has CDR1 MNHEY and CDR2 SMNVEV (reference sequence). The chain's CDR3 is CASSLFEGGRYIQYF. Written as DNA, the CDR3 is TGTGCCAGCAGTTTATTCGAAGGGGGAAGGTACATTCAGTACTTC.

The chain carries TRBV27 and TRBJ2-1; D possibly corresponds to TRBD1 (5 bases). The CDR3 has 16 amino acids. CDR1 is MNHEY, CDR2 SMNVEV, per germline (reference sequence). The V gene lost 5 bases and the J gene lost 0 bases, with 14 bases spanning the gap. The CDR3 region has the DNA TGTGCCAGCAGTAACAGGATCGACAGCTCCTACAATGAGCAGTTCTTC. This gives the protein CASSNRIDSSYNEQFF.

The chain carries TRBV7-2 and TRBJ1-5; tentative D call: TRBD1 (6 bases). With 3 bases removed from V and 2 bases from J, the gap between germline ends came to 17 bases. In germline, CDR1 is SGHTA, CDR2 FQGNSA. The CDR3 length is 17 residues. For the CDR3, the DNA is TGTGCCAGCAGCTTGACAGGTCCCGTCTGGGGCAATCAGCCCCAGCATTTT. Amino acids: CASSLTGPVWGNQPQHF.

The V gene is TRBV4-1, the J gene TRBJ1-1; D is unclear. CDR3 length: 17 amino acids. Trimming took 1 base from V and 2 from J, leaving 17 bases between them. CDR1 and CDR2 from the germline V gene are MGHRA and YSYEKL. CDR3: CASSQVANEKSNTEAFF. The DNA of the CDR3 is TGCGCCAGCAGCCAAGTCGCGAACGAGAAGTCAAACACTGAAGCTTTCTTT.

The chain joins TRBV18 to TRBJ1-1, with a weak D call TRBD1 (6 bases). The CDR3 totals 15 residues. V was pared by 0 bases and J by 0 bases, with 8 bases between. The V gene's germline CDR1 is KGHSH and CDR2 LQKENI. CDR3 bases: TGTGCCAGCTCACCACCTCGGACAGTGAACACTGAAGCTTTCTTT. Residues: CASSPPRTVNTEAFF.

This chain links TRBV18 with TRBJ2-2; D remains unclear. Trimming took off 0 bases at V and 0 bases at J, with 8 bases between the two ends. Germline V gene sequence: CDR1 KGHSH, CDR2 LQKENI. The CDR3 runs to 16 residues. CDR3 nucleotides: TGTGCCAGCTCACCACCACGTACACCGAACACCGGGGAGCTGTTTTTT. Translated: CASSPPRTPNTGELFF.

The chain is built from TRBV20-1 and TRBJ1-1, with D perhaps matching TRBD1 (5 bases). The CDR3 contains 14 residues. Germline values: CDR1 DFQATT, CDR2 SNEGSKA (reference sequence). V lost 0 bases to trimming and J lost 4 bases, with 12 bases between them. The CDR3, as DNA: TGCAGTGCTAGAGATCTAAGGGGAGGCACTGAAGCTTTCTTT. It specifies CSARDLRGGTEAFF.